The TCR beta chain under discussion was sequenced for a study of T cell responses to AZD1222 COVID-19 vaccine. Whole-study context: Second doses that came at about 4 or about 12 weeks were put together.

The method was immunoSEQ multiplex PCR; TCRdb's version includes in-frame clones alone and lacks a portion of them. The sample yields around 84,000 clones, approximately 86% seen once. On this clone itself: Its target is not known.

This CDR3 contains 13 residues. Germline V gives CDR1 MNHEY, CDR2 SVGAGI. V trimming: 8 bases; J trimming: 4 bases; junction bases outside the gene matches: 5. Overall study results and limits: As reported, nearly half of all spike-specific TCRs target variant regions that are unmutated. Only after the peak T cell response were repertoires sampled.

The material sequenced was peripheral blood, taken on day 0 of AZD1222 vaccination. The J gene is TRBJ2-1, the V gene TRBV6-5; TRBD2 matches at 7 bases. The sequence was collected from an adult in good health. CDR3 loop: CASALAEYNEQFF. CDR3 sequence (DNA): TGTGCCAGCGCCCTAGCGGAGTACAATGAGCAGTTCTTC.